The 25 T cell receptor beta chains below were found in one sample sequenced in a study of blood T cell repertoires in COVID-19. The repertoire was sequenced with immunoSEQ multiplex PCR; TCRdb's copy has only in-frame clones and lacks some. The table includes over 150,000 clones, approximately 80% detected once. The material sequenced was peripheral blood. Receptors were obtained from a woman aged 60-75 years with acute or convalescent COVID-19.

The chain recombines TRBV9 with TRBJ2-1; D might be TRBD1 (6 bases). V was pared by 0 bases and J by 3 bases, with 16 bases between. Germline CDR1 reads SGDLS; CDR2 reads YYNGEE. This CDR3 comprises 17 residues. CDR3: CASSVGQVGVVYNEQFF. CDR3 coding DNA: TGTGCCAGCAGCGTAGGACAGGTGGGAGTTGTCTACAATGAGCAGTTCTTC.

The chain couples TRBV28 to TRBJ2-3, with 7 nucleotides matching TRBD1. This CDR3 comprises 15 residues. CDR1 is MDHEN, CDR2 SYDVKM, per germline. CDR3 loop: CALGQDRSSTDTQYF. The CDR3 nucleotides read TGTGCGTTAGGGCAGGACAGGTCCTCCACAGATACGCAGTATTTT.

The rearrangement links TRBV2 to TRBJ1-2, with a tentative D call TRBD1 (6 bases). The CDR3 is made up of 14 amino acids. Trimming took off 6 bases at V and 2 bases at J, with 13 bases between the two ends. From germline, CDR1 is SNHLY and CDR2 FYNNEI. This CDR3 is CASRVQGSNYGYTF. The DNA for the CDR3 is TGTGCCAGCAGGGTACAGGGCTCCAACTATGGCTACACCTTC. The whole variable domain, remainder taken from reference TRBV2 and TRBJ1-2, is EPEVTQTPSHQVTQMGQEVILRCVPISNHLYFYWYRQILGQKVEFLVSFYNNEISEKSEIFDDQFSVERPDGSNFTLKIRSTKLEDSAMYFCASRVQGSNYGYTFGSGTRLTVV.

The chain uses TRBV4-1 and TRBJ2-1, with TRBD2 matching over 13 bases. The junction had 7 bases not matched to a gene; V was cut back by 2 bases and J by 9 bases. The germline V gene encodes CDR1 MGHRA and CDR2 YSYEKL. CDR3 length: 16 residues. The CDR3 is CASSQSGTSGEVEQFF. The CDR3 nucleotides are TGCGCCAGCAGCCAATCCGGGACTAGCGGGGAGGTTGAGCAGTTCTTC.

This clone was seen only a few times. The rearrangement links TRBV4-3 to TRBJ1-3; TRBD1 aligns across 11 bases. The CDR3 covers 16 residues. The germline V gene has CDR1 LGHNA and CDR2 YSLEER. V gave up 5 bases and J gave up 0 bases; unmatched junction bases: 3. CDR3 sequence: CASSWDRGSSGNTIYF. CDR3 bases: TGCGCCAGCAGCTGGGACAGGGGGTCCTCTGGAAACACCATATATTTT.

This chain joins TRBV12-3 or TRBV12-4 and TRBJ2-2, with D unclear. Trimming pared 6 bases from V and 4 bases from J, leaving 6 bases between. The length of the CDR3 is 12 residues. CDR3 sequence (DNA): TGTGCCAGCAGAATTCTCACCGGGGAGCTGTTTTTT. This gives the protein CASRILTGELFF.

In DNA form, the CDR3 reads TGTGCCAGCAGTTTCGGAGAGGATTCACCCCTCCACTTT. Encoded protein: CASSFGEDSPLHF. The rearrangement links TRBV12-3 or TRBV12-4 to TRBJ1-6; D is undetermined. The CDR3 totals 13 residues. Trimming took 3 bases from V and 8 from J, leaving 8 bases between them.

This chain connects TRBV6-4 to TRBJ2-7; D is ambiguous. V was pared by 4 bases and J by 2 bases, with 6 bases between. The CDR3 is 12 residues long. Germline loops: CDR1 MRHNA, CDR2 SNTAGT. The CDR3 DNA reads TGTGCCAGCAGTGGAGAGGCCTACGAGCAGTACTTC. It is translated as CASSGEAYEQYF.

J is TRBJ2-1 and V is TRBV15; D gene unclear. The CDR3 totals 15 residues. Trimming stripped 0 bases from V and 6 bases from J, with 12 bases between. From germline, CDR1 is LNHNV and CDR2 YYDKDF (reference sequence). The CDR3 sequence is CATSREDLGVNEQFF. The CDR3 DNA is TGTGCCACCAGCAGAGAGGATCTTGGAGTCAATGAGCAGTTCTTC.

J is TRBJ2-7 and V is TRBV7-9; TRBD1 matches 7 bases. V was clipped by 3 bases and J by 6 bases; unmatched bases: 14. CDR1 is SEHNR and CDR2 is FQNEAQ in the germline V gene (reference sequence). CDR3 length equals 16 residues. This CDR3 reads CASSFHWPRQGGEQYF. CDR3 DNA: TGTGCCAGCAGCTTTCACTGGCCCAGACAGGGTGGCGAGCAGTACTTC.

There are a few counts of this clone. J is TRBJ1-1 and V is TRBV2; D perhaps matches TRBD1 (6 bases). Germline V gene lookup returns CDR1 SNHLY and CDR2 FYNNEI. Trimming left V 9 bases short and J 5 bases short, with 16 bases between. The CDR3 is 13 amino acids. The CDR3 is CASKTGQVTEAFF. DNA of the CDR3: TGTGCCAGTAAAACAGGGCAGGTGACTGAAGCTTTCTTT.

The gene calls are TRBV5-6 and TRBJ1-2; 9 positions agree with TRBD1. Germline lookup yields CDR1 SGHDT and CDR2 YYEEEE. This CDR3 spans 13 amino acids. V shed 4 bases, J shed 4 bases, and the junction held 2 bases outside the gene matches. The CDR3 sequence: CASSPTGGYGYTF. CDR3 nucleotides: TGTGCCAGCAGCCCGACAGGGGGCTATGGCTACACCTTC.

The rearrangement uses TRBV14 and TRBJ2-3, with D unclear. Trimming cost V 1 base and J 9 bases, with 14 bases left between them. Germline V gene sequence: CDR1 SGHDN, CDR2 FVKESK. CDR3 length: 14 residues. The CDR3 region has the DNA TGTGCCAGCAGCCAAGGCGTACGCTCGGAGACGCAGTATTTT. This encodes CASSQGVRSETQYF.

The CDR3 here is CASSPSGLTEQFF. In DNA form, the CDR3 reads TGTGCCAGCAGCCCCTCAGGACTAACTGAGCAGTTCTTC. V usage is TRBV7-2 and J usage is TRBJ2-1; D possibly corresponds to TRBD2 (6 bases). Trimming cost V 5 bases and J 9 bases, with 14 bases left between them. This CDR3 has 13 amino acids. Germline loops: CDR1 SGHTA, CDR2 FQGNSA.

This clone has only a few counts. This sequence joins TRBV7-8 and TRBJ1-1; D perhaps matches TRBD1 (6 bases). The CDR3 spans 14 residues. Deletions cut 5 bases from V and 3 bases from J, with 13 bases between. Germline CDR1 is SGHVS and CDR2 is FQNEAQ. For the CDR3, the DNA is TGTGCCAGCAGCAAAACACAGGGACACACTGAAGCTTTCTTT. Its translation is CASSKTQGHTEAFF.

The rearrangement joins TRBV29-1 to TRBJ2-7, with 7 bases fitting TRBD2. The V gene end was trimmed by 6 bases and the J gene end by 2 bases; junction bases not matched to a gene: 7. The CDR3 has 13 residues. CDR1 and CDR2 from the germline V gene are SQVTM and ANQGSEA. CDR3 sequence reads: CSVAGDLTYEQYF. CDR3 bases: TGCAGCGTGGCGGGAGACCTTACCTACGAGCAGTACTTC.

This clone appeared a single time. The V call is TRBV25-1, the J call TRBJ2-7; D gene unclear. V was clipped by 3 bases and J by 0 bases, with 12 bases between them. CDR1 and CDR2 from the germline V gene are MGHDK and SYGVNS. The CDR3 is 15 residues long. The CDR3 region has the DNA TGTGCCAGCAGTGACCAATGGGCAGGCTCCTACGAGCAGTACTTC. Its translation: CASSDQWAGSYEQYF.

The chain uses TRBV5-4 and TRBJ2-7; 8 bases are a match to TRBD1. Germline-derived CDR1 and CDR2 are SGHNT and YYREEE (reference sequence). J was trimmed by 6 bases and V by 3 bases; bases with no gene match: 11. This CDR3 region has 15 residues. CDR3 sequence reads: CASSSAPDREREQYF. The DNA for the CDR3 is TGTGCCAGCAGCTCGGCCCCGGACAGGGAACGCGAGCAGTACTTC.

The chain employs TRBV28 and TRBJ1-5, with TRBD1 matching over 8 bases. With 6 bases clipped from V and 3 bases from J, the junction kept 4 bases outside the gene matches. Germline-derived CDR1 and CDR2 are MDHEN and SYDVKM. This CDR3 has 14 amino acids. The CDR3 sequence: CASRWTGLNQPQHF. The CDR3 nucleotides read TGTGCCAGCAGGTGGACAGGGCTCAATCAGCCCCAGCATTTT.

The rearrangement joins TRBV25-1 to TRBJ1-4; 11 bases agree with TRBD1. V dropped 4 bases and J dropped 7; count of bases not matched to a gene: 8. This CDR3 contains 16 residues. The germline V gene encodes CDR1 MGHDK and CDR2 SYGVNS. The CDR3 loop is CASSAGGQGESEKLFF. The CDR3 DNA reads TGTGCCAGCAGTGCCGGGGGACAGGGGGAAAGTGAAAAACTGTTTTTT.

This clone showed up just once. The J gene is TRBJ2-1, the V gene TRBV18, with 7 positions matching TRBD1. The germline CDR1 and CDR2 sequences are KGHSH and LQKENI. The CDR3 totals 18 residues. The V segment lost 1 base and the J segment 1 base; nucleotides outside the gene matches: 10. In DNA, the CDR3 is TGTGCCAGCTCACCACTAGGGGGCGCGGGTGATTCCTACAATGAGCAGTTCTTC. Residues: CASSPLGGAGDSYNEQFF.

V is TRBV7-2 and J is TRBJ1-2, with 8 positions matching TRBD1. Germline V CDR1 and CDR2: SGHTA, FQGNSA. The CDR3 is made up of 16 amino acids. The CDR3 sequence: CFSGRGQGAITYGYTF. As DNA, the CDR3 is TGTTTTTCGGGCAGGGGGCAGGGGGCGATAACTTATGGCTACACCTTC.

V and J are TRBV9 and TRBJ1-4; tentative D call: TRBD1 (5 bases). The CDR3 contains 16 residues. CDR1 is SGDLS and CDR2 is YYNGEE in the germline V gene. Trimming removed 4 bases from V and 7 bases from J, with 20 bases in between. CDR3 nucleotide sequence: TGTGCCAGCAGCAAGGCCGGGGGGGGATCTACTGAAAAACTGTTTTTT. Amino acids: CASSKAGGGSTEKLFF.

The chain links TRBV10-3 to TRBJ1-5, with 9 bases lining up with TRBD1. Germline CDR1 and CDR2: ENHRY and SYGVKD. The length of the CDR3 is 15 residues. Trimming cost V 3 bases and J 7 bases; bases outside gene matches: 7. The CDR3 DNA is TGTGCCATCAGTGATCCGGGACAGGGCGGCCAGCCCCAGCATTTT. This sequence encodes CAISDPGQGGQPQHF.

This chain links TRBV18 with TRBJ1-5, with unresolved D. This CDR3 is 14 amino acids long. V lost 6 bases to trimming and J lost 7 bases, with 16 bases between them. Germline CDR1 reads KGHSH; CDR2 reads LQKENI. The CDR3 is CASSPNKGGQPQHF. CDR3 coding DNA: TGTGCCAGCTCCCCAAACAAGGGCGGGCAGCCCCAGCATTTT.